This T cell receptor (beta chain) emerged from a study of blood T cell repertoires in COVID-19. Looked up from germline, CDR1 is SNHLY and CDR2 is FYNNEI. This CDR3 contains 14 residues. V shed 5 bases and J shed 4 bases, with 14 bases lying between them. This table comes from immunoSEQ multiplex PCR, and its TCRdb copy is limited to in-frame clones, with some not included. Of 150,000 to 200,000 clones listed, 92% are singletons. Sequencing used peripheral blood. This chain uses TRBV2 with TRBJ1-1, with D possibly being TRBD1 (5 bases). The source of this sequence is a man in his thirties or forties with COVID-19, enrolled during active disease. For the CDR3, the DNA is TGTGCCAGCAGTTTTTTCAGGGAGGGCACTGAAGCTTTCTTT. Protein sequence: CASSFFREGTEAFF. Using reference TRBV2 and TRBJ1-1 for the parts outside the CDR3, the full variable domain is EPEVTQTPSHQVTQMGQEVILRCVPISNHLYFYWYRQILGQKVEFLVSFYNNEISEKSEIFDDQFSVERPDGSNFTLKIRSTKLEDSAMYFCASSFFREGTEAFFGQGTRLTVV.